This T cell receptor (beta chain) was recorded in a study of blood T cell repertoires in COVID-19. Study-wide context: Acute and convalescent COVID-19 specimens originated in the United States, Italy and Spain. T cells, B-cell-depleted T cells, or PBMCs supplied cDNA or gDNA.

V lost 7 bases and J 2 bases, leaving 13 bases between the germline ends. The CDR3 sequence is 14 residues long. From germline, CDR1 is SGHAT and CDR2 FQNNGV. Per the original methods: Counts of nucleated cells, estimated from reference gene primer amplification, were obtained. Repertoires were generated with immunoSEQ multiplex PCR, while TCRdb's copy carries only in-frame clones and drops some. V, J and clone size reflect that table, while D and trimming were determined from the DNA. The sample holds about 260,000 clones, more than 80% seen once. The sequence derives from a woman aged 40 to 55 with acute or convalescent COVID-19. The chain combines TRBV11-2 with TRBJ2-3; D call uncertain. Sequenced material: peripheral blood. In nucleotides, the CDR3 is TGTGCCAGCACCAGCGTGGCTTACACAGATACGCAGTATTTT. The encoded protein is CASTSVAYTDTQYF.